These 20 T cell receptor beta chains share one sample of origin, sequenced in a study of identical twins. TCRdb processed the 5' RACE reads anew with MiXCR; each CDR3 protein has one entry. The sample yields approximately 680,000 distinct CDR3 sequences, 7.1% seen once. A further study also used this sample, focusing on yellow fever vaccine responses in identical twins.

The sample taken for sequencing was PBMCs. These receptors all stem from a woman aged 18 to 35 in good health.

CDR3: CSALGPSYEQYF. The DNA for the CDR3 is TGCAGTGCTCTCGGGCCCTCCTACGAGCAGTACTTC. The rearrangement links TRBV20-1 to TRBJ2-7, with D uncertain. The CDR3 contains 12 residues. V was clipped by 5 bases and J by 0 bases, with 8 bases between them. Per germline, CDR1 DFQATT and CDR2 SNEGSKA (reference sequence).

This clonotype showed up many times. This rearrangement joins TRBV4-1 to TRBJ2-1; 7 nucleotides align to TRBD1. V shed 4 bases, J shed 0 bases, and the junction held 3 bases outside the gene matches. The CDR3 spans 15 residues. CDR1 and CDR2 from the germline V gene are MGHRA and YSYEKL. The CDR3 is CASSPGQFSYNEQFF. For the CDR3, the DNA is TGCGCCAGCAGCCCGGGACAGTTCTCCTACAATGAGCAGTTCTTC.

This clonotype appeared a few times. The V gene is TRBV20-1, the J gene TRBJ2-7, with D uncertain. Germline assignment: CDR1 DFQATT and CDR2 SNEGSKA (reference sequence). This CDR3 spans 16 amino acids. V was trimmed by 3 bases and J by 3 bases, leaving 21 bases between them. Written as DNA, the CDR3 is TGCAGTGCTAGGGGCACATGGGTAGCATGTGGCTACGAGCAGTACTTC. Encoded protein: CSARGTWVACGYEQYF.

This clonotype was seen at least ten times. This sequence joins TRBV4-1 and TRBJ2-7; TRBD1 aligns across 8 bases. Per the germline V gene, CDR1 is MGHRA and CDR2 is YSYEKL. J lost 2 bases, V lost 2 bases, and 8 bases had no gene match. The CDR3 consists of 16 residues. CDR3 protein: CASSQPTGVVTYEQYF. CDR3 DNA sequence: TGCGCCAGCAGCCAACCGACAGGGGTTGTAACCTACGAGCAGTACTTC.

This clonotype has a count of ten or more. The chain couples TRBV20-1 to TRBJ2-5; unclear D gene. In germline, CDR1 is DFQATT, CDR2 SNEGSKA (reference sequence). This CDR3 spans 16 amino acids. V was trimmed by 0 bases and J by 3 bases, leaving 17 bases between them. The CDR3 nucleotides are TGCAGTGCTAGAGATCTCGCGGAACCGATTAAAGAGACCCAGTACTTC. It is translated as CSARDLAEPIKETQYF.

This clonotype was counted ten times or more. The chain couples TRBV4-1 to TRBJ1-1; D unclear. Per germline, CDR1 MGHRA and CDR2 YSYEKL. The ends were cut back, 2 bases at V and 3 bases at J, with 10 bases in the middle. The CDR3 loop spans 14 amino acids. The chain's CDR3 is CASSQSARDTEAFF. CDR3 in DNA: TGCGCCAGCAGCCAATCTGCCCGGGACACTGAAGCTTTCTTT.

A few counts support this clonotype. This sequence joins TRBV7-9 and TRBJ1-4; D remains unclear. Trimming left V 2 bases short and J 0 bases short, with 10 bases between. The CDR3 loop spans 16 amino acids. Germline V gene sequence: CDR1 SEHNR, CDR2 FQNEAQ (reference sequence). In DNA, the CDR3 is TGTGCCAGCAGCTTAACAAACACCGCAACTAATGAAAAACTGTTTTTT. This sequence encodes CASSLTNTATNEKLFF.

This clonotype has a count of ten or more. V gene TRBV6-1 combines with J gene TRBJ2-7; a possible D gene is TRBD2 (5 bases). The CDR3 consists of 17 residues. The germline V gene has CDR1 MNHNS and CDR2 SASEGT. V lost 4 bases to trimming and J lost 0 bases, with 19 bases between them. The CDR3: CASSAFPSSVSSYEQYV. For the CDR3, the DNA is TGTGCCAGCAGTGCCTTCCCGAGTAGCGTATCCTCCTACGAGCAGTACGTC.

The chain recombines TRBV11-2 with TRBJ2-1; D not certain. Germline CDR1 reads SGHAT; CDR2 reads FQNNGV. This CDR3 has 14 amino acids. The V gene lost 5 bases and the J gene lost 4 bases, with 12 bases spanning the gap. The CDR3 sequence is CASSPSVTYNEQFF. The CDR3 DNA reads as TGTGCCAGCAGCCCGTCCGTCACTTACAATGAGCAGTTCTTC.

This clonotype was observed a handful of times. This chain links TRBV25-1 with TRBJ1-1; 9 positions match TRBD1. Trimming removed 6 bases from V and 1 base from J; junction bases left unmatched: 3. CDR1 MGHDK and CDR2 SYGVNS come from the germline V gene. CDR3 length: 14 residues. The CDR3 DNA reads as TGTGCCAGCAGAGAACAGGGGGCGAACACTGAAGCTTTCTTT. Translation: CASREQGANTEAFF.

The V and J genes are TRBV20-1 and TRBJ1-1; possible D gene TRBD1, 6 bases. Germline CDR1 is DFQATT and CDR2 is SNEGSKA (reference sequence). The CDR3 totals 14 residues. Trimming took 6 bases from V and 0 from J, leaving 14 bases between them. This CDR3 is CSAPSRGLNTEAFF. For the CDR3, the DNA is TGCAGTGCACCAAGCAGGGGTTTGAACACTGAAGCTTTCTTT.

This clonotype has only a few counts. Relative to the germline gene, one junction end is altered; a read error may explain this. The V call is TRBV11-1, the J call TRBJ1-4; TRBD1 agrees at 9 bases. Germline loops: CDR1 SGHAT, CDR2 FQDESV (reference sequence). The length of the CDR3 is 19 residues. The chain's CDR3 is CASILVNRDRDHFNEKLFF. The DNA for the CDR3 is TGTGCCAGCATCTTAGTAAACCGGGACAGGGACCACTTTAATGAAAAACTGTTTTTT.

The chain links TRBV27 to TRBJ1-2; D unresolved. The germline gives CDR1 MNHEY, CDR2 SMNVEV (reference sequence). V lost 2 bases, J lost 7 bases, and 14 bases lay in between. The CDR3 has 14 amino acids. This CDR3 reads CASSLSGSGAGYTF. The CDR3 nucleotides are TGTGCCAGCAGTTTAAGTGGGAGCGGAGCTGGCTACACCTTC.

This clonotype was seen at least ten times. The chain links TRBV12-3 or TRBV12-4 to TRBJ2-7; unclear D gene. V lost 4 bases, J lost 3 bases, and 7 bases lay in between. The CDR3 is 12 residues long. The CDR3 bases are TGTGCCAGCAGTTCTGGGATCTACGAGCAGTACTTC. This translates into CASSSGIYEQYF.

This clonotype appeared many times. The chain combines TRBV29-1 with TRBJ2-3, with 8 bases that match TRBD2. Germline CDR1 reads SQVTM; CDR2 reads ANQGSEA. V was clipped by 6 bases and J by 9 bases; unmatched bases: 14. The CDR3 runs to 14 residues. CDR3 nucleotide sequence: TGCAGCGTGGAGAGCGGGAGTTACGGCCTGACGCAGTATTTT. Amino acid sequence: CSVESGSYGLTQYF.

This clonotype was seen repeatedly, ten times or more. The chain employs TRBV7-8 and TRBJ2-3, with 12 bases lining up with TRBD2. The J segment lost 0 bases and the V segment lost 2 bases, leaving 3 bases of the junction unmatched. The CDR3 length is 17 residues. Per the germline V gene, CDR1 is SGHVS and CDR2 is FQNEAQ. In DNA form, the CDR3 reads TGTGCCAGCAGCTTACCCGGACTAGCGGGGAGCACAGATACGCAGTATTTT. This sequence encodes CASSLPGLAGSTDTQYF.

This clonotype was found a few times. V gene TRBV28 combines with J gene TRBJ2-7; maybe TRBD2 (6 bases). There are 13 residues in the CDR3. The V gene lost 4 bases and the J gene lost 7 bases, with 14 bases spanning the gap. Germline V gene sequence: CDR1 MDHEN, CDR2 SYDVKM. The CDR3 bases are TGTGCCAGCAGTTCACTAGCCAATGGGGAGCAGTACGTC. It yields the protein CASSSLANGEQYV.

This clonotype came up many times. CDR3 bases: TGTGCCAGCAGCCTACTGACTAGCGCGAGCACAGATACGCAGTATTTT. Amino acids: CASSLLTSASTDTQYF. V gene TRBV7-8 combines with J gene TRBJ2-3, with 8 bases lining up with TRBD2. The V and J ends lost 5 bases and 0 bases, in that order; junction bases with no gene match: 7. Germline V lookup: CDR1 SGHVS, CDR2 FQNEAQ. This CDR3 has 16 amino acids.

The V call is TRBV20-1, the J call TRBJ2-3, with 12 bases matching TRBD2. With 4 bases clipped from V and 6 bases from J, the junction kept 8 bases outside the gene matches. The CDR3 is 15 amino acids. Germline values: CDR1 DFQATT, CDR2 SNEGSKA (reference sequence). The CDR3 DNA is TGCAGTGCTACGAAACTAGCGGGGGGCATTGATACGCAGTATTTT. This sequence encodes CSATKLAGGIDTQYF.

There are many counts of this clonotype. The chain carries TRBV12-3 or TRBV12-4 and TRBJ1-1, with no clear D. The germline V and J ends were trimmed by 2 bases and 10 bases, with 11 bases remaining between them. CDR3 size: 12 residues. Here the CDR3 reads CASSLNYPRAFF. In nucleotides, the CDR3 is TGTGCCAGCAGTTTAAATTACCCCAGAGCTTTCTTT.